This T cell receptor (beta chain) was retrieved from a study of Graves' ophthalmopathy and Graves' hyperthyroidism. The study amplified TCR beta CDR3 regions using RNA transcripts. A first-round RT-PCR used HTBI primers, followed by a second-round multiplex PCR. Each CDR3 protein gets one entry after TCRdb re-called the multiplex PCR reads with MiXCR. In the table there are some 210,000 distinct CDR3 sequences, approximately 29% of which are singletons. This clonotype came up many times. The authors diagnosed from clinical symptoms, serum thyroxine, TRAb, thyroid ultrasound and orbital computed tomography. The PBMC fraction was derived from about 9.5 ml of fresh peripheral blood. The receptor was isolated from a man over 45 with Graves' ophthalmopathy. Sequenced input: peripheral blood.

CDR3 amino acids: CALTTDFYGYTF. The CDR3 bases are TGTGCCCTTACCACGGATTTCTATGGCTACACCTTC. The chain has TRBV6-5 and TRBJ1-2; unclear D gene. CDR1 is MNHEY, CDR2 SVGAGI, per germline. V was trimmed by 11 bases and J by 4 bases, leaving 14 bases between them. The CDR3 runs to 12 residues.